This T cell receptor beta chain was sequenced in a study of technical replicates of blood from a handful of donors (dated by TCRdb to the late 2010s). Including cysteine and phenylalanine, the CDR3 has 11 amino acids. Only the CDR3 region is kept as DNA, spanning 33 bases read in frame from base 1. For CDR1 and CDR2, the germline V gene lists SQVTM and ANQGSEA. The V and J ends are trimmed by 3 bases and 4 bases, leaving 7 bases between them. The protocol used for the library was the immunoSEQ multiplex PCR assay. Not all clones reach the TCRdb copy of this immuneACCESS table, which keeps in-frame sequences only. Checked studies attribute under half of the gap to unresolved V genes and leave the rest unexplained. This sample has tens of thousands of clones in its table, and 94% of those were observed once. Under 0.3% of the sample is in the top ten clones. On this clone itself: No antigen is known for it. No base quality values were provided; no much bigger clone lies one nucleotide off.

The material sequenced was T cells isolated from PBMCs. The sequence joins TRBV29-1 to TRBJ2-7; no D gene is confidently identified. This TCR derives from a human donor in good health. The bases are TGCAGCGTTGAGAAGGAGTACGAGCAGTACTTC. Protein translation: CSVEKEYEQYF.